This is a list of T cell receptor beta chains from one sample in a study of T cell responses to AZD1222 COVID-19 vaccine. Here immunoSEQ multiplex PCR was the method, and the copy in TCRdb shows in-frame clones only, minus some. The repertoire holds about 88,000 clones, about 89% seen once, with roughly 3.7% in the top ten. The input for sequencing was peripheral blood, taken on day 0 of AZD1222 vaccination. The receptor set was obtained from an adult in good health. Both conserved end residues are part of each CDR3. A D gene is named only where the DNA matches it firmly. Some rows have no size entry. The others give once, few or many, or a class for an expanded clone.

j_call | clone_size | d_call | v_call | cdr3_aa | cdr3_nt
TRBJ1-1 | NA | NA | TRBV5-1 | CASSLAAGTNTEAFF | TGCGCCAGCAGCTTGGCCGCAGGAACAAATACTGAAGCTTTCTTT
TRBJ2-1 | NA | NA | TRBV7-3 | CASSSMGDNEQFF | TGTGCCAGCAGCTCTATGGGGGACAATGAGCAGTTCTTC
TRBJ2-7 | NA | NA | TRBV19 | CASSIDRDEQYF | TGTGCCAGTAGTATAGATCGGGACGAGCAGTACTTC
TRBJ2-7 | NA | NA | TRBV6-5 | CASSTGSLFDEQYF | TGTGCCAGCAGTACCGGGTCACTCTTCGACGAGCAGTACTTC
TRBJ2-6 | NA | NA | TRBV5-5 | CASSPLAAYSGANVLTF | TGTGCCAGCAGCCCCCTGGCCGCGTACTCTGGGGCCAACGTCCTGACTTTC
TRBJ1-2 | NA | NA | TRBV7-3 | CASSLTGRGLDF | TGTGCCAGCAGCTTAACGGGCCGGGGGCTTGACTTC
TRBJ2-3 | NA | NA | TRBV29-1 | CSAPGYASTDTQYF | TGCAGTGCCCCAGGCTACGCTAGCACAGATACGCAGTATTTT
TRBJ1-2 | NA | NA | TRBV30 | CAWSLRGLFYGYTF | TGTGCCTGGAGCCTCAGGGGTTTATTCTATGGCTACACCTTC
TRBJ1-1 | NA | NA | TRBV11-2 | CASSLVLNTEAFF | TGTGCCAGCAGCTTAGTCCTTAACACTGAAGCTTTCTTT
TRBJ1-4 | NA | NA | TRBV6-5 | CASSYSKGGKLFF | TGTGCCAGCAGTTACTCGAAGGGGGGAAAACTGTTTTTT
TRBJ2-1 | NA | TRBD2 | TRBV11-2 | CASSVGLAHNEQFF | TGTGCCAGCAGCGTGGGACTAGCGCACAATGAGCAGTTCTTC
TRBJ1-1 | NA | TRBD1 | TRBV29-1 | CSVEPGGAGTEAFF | TGCAGCGTTGAACCAGGGGGCGCGGGCACTGAAGCTTTCTTT
TRBJ2-7 | NA | NA | TRBV3-1/TRBV3-2 | CASSPRGEVLEQYF | TGTGCCAGCAGCCCGAGAGGGGAAGTGCTCGAGCAGTACTTC
TRBJ1-1 | NA | NA | TRBV7-2 | CASSFSQGLSLTEAFF | TGTGCCAGCAGCTTTAGTCAGGGACTTTCCCTCACTGAAGCTTTCTTT
TRBJ1-5 | once | NA | TRBV20-1 | CSATDSGNQPQHF | TGCAGTGCTACTGACAGTGGCAATCAGCCCCAGCATTTT
TRBJ1-1 | NA | TRBD1 | TRBV5-6 | CASRLNRGQAFF | TGTGCCAGCAGGTTGAACAGGGGGCAAGCTTTCTTT
TRBJ1-6 | few | NA | TRBV2 | CASSGGVRNSPLHF | TGTGCCAGCAGTGGGGGGGTTAGGAATTCACCCCTCCACTTT
TRBJ2-5 | once | NA | TRBV7-7 | CASSLGSGGETQYF | TGTGCTAGCAGCTTAGGCTCTGGTGGGGAGACCCAGTACTTC
TRBJ2-5 | NA | NA | TRBV9 | CASSKGGETQYF | TGTGCCAGCAGCAAGGGGGGGGAGACCCAGTACTTC
TRBJ1-2 | NA | TRBD1 | TRBV2 | CAGYSRRDRSPGYTF | TGTGCCGGATACTCTCGTCGGGACAGATCCCCTGGCTACACCTTC
TRBJ2-5 | NA | NA | TRBV5-1 | CASSGTGQETQYF | TGCGCCAGCAGCGGAACAGGACAAGAGACCCAGTACTTC
TRBJ2-7 | NA | TRBD2 | TRBV10-3 | CAISDERGEGEQYF | TGTGCCATCAGTGATGAGCGGGGGGAGGGCGAGCAGTACTTC
TRBJ2-5 | many | NA | TRBV18 | CASSLETQYF | TGTGCCAGCTCTTTAGAGACCCAGTACTTC
TRBJ2-6 | NA | NA | TRBV11-2 | CASSSPLRGSGANVLTF | TGTGCCAGCAGCTCGCCGTTACGGGGCTCTGGGGCCAACGTCCTGACTTTC
TRBJ1-1 | NA | NA | TRBV12-5 | CASGLEENTEAFF | TGTGCTAGTGGTTTGGAGGAAAACACTGAAGCTTTCTTT
TRBJ1-4 | NA | TRBD1 | TRBV7-9 | CASSLGDRGGEKLFF | TGTGCCAGCAGCTTAGGGGACAGGGGAGGTGAAAAACTGTTTTTT
TRBJ1-5 | NA | NA | TRBV5-1 | CASSRSGRNQPQHF | TGCGCCAGCTCTCGGTCGGGGCGAAATCAGCCCCAGCATTTT
TRBJ1-2 | NA | TRBD1 | TRBV9 | CASSVEAGGTYGYTF | TGTGCCAGCAGCGTAGAGGCAGGGGGGACGTATGGCTACACCTTC
TRBJ1-5 | NA | NA | TRBV10-3 | CAISDSSGRGGQPQHF | TGTGCCATCAGTGACTCGTCAGGGAGGGGAGGACAGCCCCAGCATTTT
TRBJ2-2 | NA | NA | TRBV29-1 | CSVSKTGELFF | TGCAGCGTCAGTAAAACCGGGGAGCTGTTTTTT
TRBJ1-6 | few | NA | TRBV5-1 | CASSLDGGMGSPLHF | TGCGCCAGCAGCTTGGACGGGGGCATGGGTTCCCCCCTCCACTTT
TRBJ2-2 | NA | TRBD1 | TRBV28 | CASIRQGARTGELFF | TGTGCCAGCATTCGACAGGGGGCGCGCACCGGGGAGCTGTTTTTT
TRBJ1-6 | NA | NA | TRBV15 | CATSRLQVGGSPLHF | TGTGCCACCAGCAGATTACAGGTGGGGGGTTCACCCCTCCACTTT
TRBJ2-5 | NA | NA | TRBV25-1 | CASSEGSSDQETQYF | TGTGCCAGCAGTGAGGGATCTAGCGACCAAGAGACCCAGTACTTC